Listed here is a single T cell receptor beta chain. Its antigen is still unknown. Trimming removed 6 bases from V and 3 bases from J; junction bases left unmatched: 10. The CDR3 extends over 15 amino acids. From germline, CDR1 is SGHVS and CDR2 FQNEAQ. This entry is derived from a study of cytomegalovirus exposure and HLA in healthy donors. At the level of the study: HLA-typed donors contributed 65 million to 95 million unique TCRs, which were held in an early data release. Within the Caucasian-associated ancestry cluster were under 85% of the 398 genotyped donors.

It was with 60 Vbeta and 13 Jbeta primers that the PCR ran. Libraries were prepared by immunoSEQ multiplex PCR; TCRdb keeps only in-frame clonotypes and omits some of them. The sample carries over 70,000 clones, approximately 80% recorded once. Study-level findings and limits: In a later analysis, the majority of CMV-associated beta chains seemingly showed HLA restriction. High specificity and sensitivity for cytomegalovirus status were reported for the classifier.

The material sequenced was PBMCs. The gene calls are TRBV7-8 and TRBJ1-1; 7 bases fit TRBD1. This clonotype originated in a man in his late teens or twenties in good health and CMV-seronegative. This chain's CDR3 is CASREQGMLDTEAFF. The CDR3 DNA reads TGTGCCAGCAGGGAACAGGGGATGCTGGACACTGAAGCTTTCTTT.